A selection of T cell receptor beta chains follows, all from one sample in a study of CD8 T cells in ankylosing spondylitis. A single record per CDR3 protein comes from TCRdb applying MiXCR to the 5' RACE reads. The repertoire holds around 90,000 distinct CDR3 sequences, 25% to 35% seen once, with 45% to 65% in the top ten. The sequencing input was blood, either unsorted or a sorted T cell fraction (not recorded which). The receptors stem from a male donor with ankylosing spondylitis or in good health (not recorded which). CDR3s include the opening cysteine and the closing phenylalanine or tryptophan. The order of the fields is clone size, D gene, V gene, J gene, CDR3 protein, CDR3 DNA. D genes are given only for firm matches. Clone size is shown for a subset of rows, as once, few, many or a class of expanded clone.

many,NA,TRBV5-5,TRBJ1-1,CASSFLGGGMNTEAFF,TGTGCCAGCAGCTTTTTAGGGGGAGGAATGAACACTGAAGCTTTCTTT
few,NA,TRBV15,TRBJ2-1,CATSQGGSYNEQFF,TGTGCCACCTCCCAAGGGGGCTCCTACAATGAGCAGTTCTTC
NA,NA,TRBV6-5,TRBJ2-4,CASSYLVGGGQNIQYF,TGTGCCAGCAGTTACCTAGTAGGGGGGGGCCAAAACATTCAGTACTTC
NA,NA,TRBV3-1,TRBJ2-5,CASSQLEGEETQYF,TGTGCCAGCAGCCAACTTGAGGGAGAAGAGACCCAGTACTTC
NA,NA,TRBV6-2/TRBV6-3,TRBJ2-1,CASSYNYASSGFNNEQFF,TGTGCCAGCAGTTACAATTATGCAAGCAGCGGATTCAACAATGAGCAGTTCTTC
NA,NA,TRBV12-3/TRBV12-4,TRBJ2-6,CTSSEGSQKGYSGANVLTF,TGTACCAGCAGTGAAGGGTCCCAAAAAGGCTACTCTGGGGCCAACGTCCTGACTTTC
NA,NA,TRBV2,TRBJ2-1,CASDAGQSDYNEQFF,TGTGCCAGCGACGCAGGACAGAGTGATTACAATGAGCAGTTCTTC
few,TRBD1,TRBV20-1,TRBJ2-7,CSARDLSGTGEDEQYF,TGCAGTGCTAGAGATCTCTCCGGGACAGGGGAAGACGAGCAGTACTTC
few,NA,TRBV5-6,TRBJ1-5,CASSLVGGNQPQHF,TGTGCCAGCAGCTTGGTTGGAGGTAATCAGCCCCAGCATTTT
NA,NA,TRBV15,TRBJ1-2,CATSGGTNYGYTF,TGTGCCACCAGCGGGGGGACGAACTATGGCTACACCTTC
NA,NA,TRBV5-1,TRBJ1-2,CASSLDGIDGYTF,TGCGCCAGCAGCTTGGATGGAATAGATGGCTACACCTTC
NA,NA,TRBV6-5,TRBJ1-2,CASSPGNYGYTF,TGTGCCAGCAGCCCAGGAAACTATGGCTACACCTTC
few,NA,TRBV5-5,TRBJ2-1,CASSTGLLSYNEQFF,TGTGCCAGCAGCACGGGTTTGCTCTCGTACAATGAGCAGTTCTTC
NA,TRBD1,TRBV6-6,TRBJ1-2,CASILPTGYGYTF,TGTGCCAGCATCCTACCGACAGGGTATGGCTACACCTTC
NA,NA,TRBV6-2/TRBV6-3,TRBJ1-5,CASSYSPQGRIVQPQHF,TGTGCCAGCAGTTACTCACCCCAGGGGCGGATAGTTCAGCCCCAGCATTTT
many,NA,TRBV12-3/TRBV12-4,TRBJ1-6,CASSFGGGDSPLHF,TGTGCCAGCAGTTTCGGCGGGGGGGATTCACCCCTCCACTTT
NA,NA,TRBV5-1,TRBJ1-1,CASSLEARGGDTEAFF,TGCGCCAGCAGCTTGGAGGCTCGGGGTGGGGACACTGAAGCTTTCTTT
few,NA,TRBV28,TRBJ2-7,CASSSGPSYEQYF,TGTGCCAGCAGTTCCGGGCCTTCCTACGAGCAGTACTTC
NA,NA,TRBV3-1,TRBJ2-2,CASSQDKFAGTNTGELFF,TGTGCCAGCAGCCAAGACAAATTCGCAGGGACTAACACCGGGGAGCTGTTTTTT
few,NA,TRBV20-1,TRBJ2-4,CSAIAEGAKNIQYF,TGCAGTGCTATCGCCGAGGGGGCCAAAAACATTCAGTACTTC
few,TRBD2,TRBV10-3,TRBJ2-3,CAIRLAGETDTQYF,TGTGCCATCAGGCTAGCGGGAGAAACAGATACGCAGTATTTT
many,TRBD1,TRBV7-9,TRBJ1-1,CASSDRGPMNTEAFF,TGTGCCAGCAGCGACAGGGGTCCCATGAACACTGAAGCTTTCTTT
NA,TRBD1,TRBV12-3/TRBV12-4,TRBJ2-5,CASSHRQGARETQYF,TGTGCCAGCAGTCACCGACAGGGGGCGAGGGAGACCCAGTACTTC
few,TRBD2,TRBV5-1,TRBJ2-7,CASGLGTSGISISYEQYF,TGCGCCAGCGGACTAGGGACTAGCGGCATTTCCATCTCCTACGAGCAGTACTTC
NA,TRBD1,TRBV11-2,TRBJ2-1,CASSLDGDRYNEQFF,TGTGCCAGCAGCTTAGACGGGGACAGGTACAATGAGCAGTTCTTC
NA,NA,TRBV7-8,TRBJ2-1,CASSLGVPFPSNEQFF,TGTGCCAGCAGCTTAGGGGTTCCGTTCCCCTCAAATGAGCAGTTCTTC
NA,TRBD2,TRBV20-1,TRBJ2-3,CSASGGGRASDTQYF,TGCAGTGCTAGTGGAGGCGGGAGGGCCAGTGATACGCAGTATTTT
many,NA,TRBV7-2,TRBJ2-4,CASSLAGSRDIQYF,TGTGCCAGCAGCTTAGCGGGTAGTCGTGACATTCAGTACTTC
NA,TRBD2,TRBV5-5,TRBJ2-2,CASSLRTSGGTGELFF,TGTGCCAGCAGCTTGAGGACTAGCGGGGGTACCGGGGAGCTGTTTTTT
few,NA,TRBV5-1,TRBJ1-1,CASSFSRKNTEAFF,TGCGCCAGCAGCTTTTCACGGAAGAACACTGAAGCTTTCTTT
few,TRBD1,TRBV11-2,TRBJ1-2,CASSPIDRGGETNYGYTF,TGTGCCAGCAGCCCCATCGACAGGGGCGGTGAAACTAACTATGGCTACACCTTC
few,NA,TRBV12-3/TRBV12-4,TRBJ1-2,CASSFGGLEGYTF,TGTGCCAGCAGTTTTGGGGGGCTGGAGGGCTACACCTTC
few,TRBD2,TRBV20-1,TRBJ2-1,CSIRSGSGGTYNEQFF,TGCAGTATCCGGAGCGGGAGCGGCGGGACTTACAATGAGCAGTTCTTC
NA,TRBD2,TRBV5-1,TRBJ2-3,CASSLEAGEVVDTQYF,TGCGCCAGCAGCTTGGAGGCGGGAGAAGTGGTCGATACGCAGTATTTT
NA,TRBD2,TRBV5-4,TRBJ2-3,CASSSGTSGRTPTDTQYF,TGTGCCAGCAGCTCCGGGACTAGCGGGAGGACACCCACAGATACGCAGTATTTT
few,NA,TRBV5-6,TRBJ2-7,CASSSDYSYEQYF,TGTGCCAGCAGCTCGGACTACTCCTACGAGCAGTACTTC
many,NA,TRBV12-3/TRBV12-4,TRBJ1-5,CASTTKGVGNQPQHF,TGTGCCAGCACCACGAAGGGGGTAGGGAATCAGCCCCAGCATTTT
NA,TRBD1,TRBV7-9,TRBJ2-1,CASSFLTGGNEQFF,TGTGCCAGCAGCTTTCTCACAGGGGGCAATGAGCAGTTCTTC
NA,NA,TRBV5-6,TRBJ1-1,CASSGRNRRLGTEAFF,TGTGCCAGCAGCGGTAGAAACAGGCGCCTGGGGACTGAAGCTTTCTTT
NA,NA,TRBV29-1,TRBJ1-2,CSVREGPIVSYGYTF,TGCAGCGTTCGAGAGGGTCCTATAGTTTCCTATGGCTACACCTTC
NA,TRBD2,TRBV7-2,TRBJ2-3,CASSFLAGELRTQYF,TGTGCCAGCAGCTTTTTGGCGGGAGAGTTAAGGACGCAGTATTTT
many,TRBD2,TRBV29-1,TRBJ2-3,CSVEVGGGGDTQYF,TGCAGCGTTGAAGTAGGCGGGGGTGGGGATACGCAGTATTTT
many,NA,TRBV20-1,TRBJ2-7,CSASSSLREQYF,TGCAGTGCTAGCAGTTCTCTCCGCGAGCAGTACTTC
NA,NA,TRBV12-3/TRBV12-4,TRBJ1-2,CASTPQGDGYTF,TGTGCCAGCACCCCGCAGGGTGATGGCTACACCTTC
few,NA,TRBV6-5,TRBJ1-4,CASSRRNEKLFF,TGTGCCAGCAGCCGCCGAAATGAAAAACTGTTTTTT
few,NA,TRBV20-1,TRBJ1-1,CSARGYSGVAEAFF,TGCAGTGCTAGAGGATACTCAGGGGTGGCCGAAGCTTTCTTT
NA,NA,TRBV19,TRBJ1-2,CASSTPGRGYGYTF,TGTGCCAGTAGTACCCCGGGAAGGGGCTATGGCTACACCTTC
NA,TRBD2,TRBV6-1,TRBJ2-1,CASTGGTSVYNEQFF,TGTGCCAGCACCGGCGGGACTAGCGTCTACAATGAGCAGTTCTTC